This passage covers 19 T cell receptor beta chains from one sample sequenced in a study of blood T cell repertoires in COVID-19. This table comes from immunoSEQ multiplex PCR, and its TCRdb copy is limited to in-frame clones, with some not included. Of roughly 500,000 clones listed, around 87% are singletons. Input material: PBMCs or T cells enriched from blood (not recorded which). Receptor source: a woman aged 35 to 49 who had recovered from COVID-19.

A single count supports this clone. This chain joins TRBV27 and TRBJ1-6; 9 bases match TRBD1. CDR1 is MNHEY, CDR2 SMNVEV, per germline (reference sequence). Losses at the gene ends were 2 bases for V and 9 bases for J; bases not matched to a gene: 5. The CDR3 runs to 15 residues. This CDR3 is CASSLTGTGSSPLHF. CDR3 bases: TGTGCCAGCAGTTTAACGGGGACAGGGAGTTCACCCCTCCACTTT.

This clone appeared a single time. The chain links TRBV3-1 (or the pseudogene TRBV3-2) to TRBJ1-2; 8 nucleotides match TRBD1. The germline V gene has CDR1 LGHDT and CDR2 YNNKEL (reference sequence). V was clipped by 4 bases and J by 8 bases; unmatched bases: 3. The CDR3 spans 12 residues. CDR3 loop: CASSPGTGGYTF. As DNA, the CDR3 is TGTGCCAGCAGCCCCGGGACAGGAGGCTACACCTTC.

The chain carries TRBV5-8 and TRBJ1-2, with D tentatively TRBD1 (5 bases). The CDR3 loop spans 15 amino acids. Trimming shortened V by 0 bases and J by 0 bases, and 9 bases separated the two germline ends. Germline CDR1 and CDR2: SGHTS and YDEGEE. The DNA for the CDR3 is TGTGCCAGCAGCTTGGACGTCAGGGCTAACTATGGCTACACCTTC. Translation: CASSLDVRANYGYTF.

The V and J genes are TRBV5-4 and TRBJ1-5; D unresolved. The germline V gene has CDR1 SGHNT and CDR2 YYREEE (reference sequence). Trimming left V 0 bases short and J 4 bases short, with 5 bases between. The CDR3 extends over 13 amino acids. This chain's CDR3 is CASSLGQNQPQHF. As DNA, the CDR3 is TGTGCCAGCAGCTTGGGGCAGAATCAGCCCCAGCATTTT.

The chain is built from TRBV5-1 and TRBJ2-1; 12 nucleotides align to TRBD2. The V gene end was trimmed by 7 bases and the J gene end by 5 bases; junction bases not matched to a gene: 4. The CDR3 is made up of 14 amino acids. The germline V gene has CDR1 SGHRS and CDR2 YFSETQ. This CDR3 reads CASRLAGADNEQFF. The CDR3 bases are TGCGCCAGCCGACTAGCGGGAGCTGACAATGAGCAGTTCTTC.

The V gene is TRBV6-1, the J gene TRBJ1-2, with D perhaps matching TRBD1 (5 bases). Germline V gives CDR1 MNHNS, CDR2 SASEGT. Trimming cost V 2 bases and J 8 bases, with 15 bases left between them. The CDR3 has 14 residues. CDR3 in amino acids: CASSEHRGGDGYTF. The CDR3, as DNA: TGTGCCAGCAGTGAACATCGTGGAGGGGACGGCTACACCTTC.

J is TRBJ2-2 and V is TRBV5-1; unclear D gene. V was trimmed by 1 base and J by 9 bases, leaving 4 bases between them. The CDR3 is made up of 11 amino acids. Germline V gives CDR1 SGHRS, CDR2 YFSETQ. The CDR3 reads CASSLFRELFF. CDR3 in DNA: TGCGCCAGCAGCTTGTTTAGGGAGCTGTTTTTT.

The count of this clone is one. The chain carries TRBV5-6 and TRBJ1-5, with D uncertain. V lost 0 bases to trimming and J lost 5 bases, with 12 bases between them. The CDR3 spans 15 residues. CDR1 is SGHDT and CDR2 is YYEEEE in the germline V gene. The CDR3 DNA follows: TGTGCCAGCAGCTTGGGCCCGGGAAGGGATCAGCCCCAGCATTTT. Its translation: CASSLGPGRDQPQHF.

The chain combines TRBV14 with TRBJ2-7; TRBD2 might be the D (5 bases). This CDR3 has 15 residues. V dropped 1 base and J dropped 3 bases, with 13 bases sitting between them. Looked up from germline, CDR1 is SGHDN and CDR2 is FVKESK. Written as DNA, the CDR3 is TGTGCCAGCAGCCAAGGACCCCACGGGATCTACGAGCAGTACTTC. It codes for CASSQGPHGIYEQYF. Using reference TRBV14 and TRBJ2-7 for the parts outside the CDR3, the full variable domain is EAGVTQFPSHSVIEKGQTVTLRCDPISGHDNLYWYRRVMGKEIKFLLHFVKESKQDESGMPNNRFLAERTGGTYSTLKVQPAELEDSGVYFCASSQGPHGIYEQYFGPGTRLTVT.

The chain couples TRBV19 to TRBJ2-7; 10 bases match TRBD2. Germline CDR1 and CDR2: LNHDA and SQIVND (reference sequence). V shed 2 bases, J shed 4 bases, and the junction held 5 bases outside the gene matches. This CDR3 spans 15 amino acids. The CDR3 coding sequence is TGTGCCAGTAGTATACTAGCGGGAGAGGTGTACGAGCAGTACTTC. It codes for CASSILAGEVYEQYF.

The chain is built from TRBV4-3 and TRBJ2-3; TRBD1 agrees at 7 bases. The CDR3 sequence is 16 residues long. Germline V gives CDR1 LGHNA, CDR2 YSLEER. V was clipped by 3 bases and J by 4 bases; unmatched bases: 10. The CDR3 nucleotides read TGCGCCAGCAGCCATACAGGGGTTTTGGGGGCAGATACGCAGTATTTT. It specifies CASSHTGVLGADTQYF.

This CDR3 is CASSEMEPGHTDTQYF. The CDR3 region has the DNA TGTGCCAGCAGTGAAATGGAGCCAGGGCACACAGATACGCAGTATTTT. The chain joins TRBV2 to TRBJ2-3; D perhaps matches TRBD1 (5 bases). The CDR3 consists of 16 residues. Germline assignment: CDR1 SNHLY and CDR2 FYNNEI. Trimming stripped 2 bases from V and 2 bases from J, with 14 bases between.

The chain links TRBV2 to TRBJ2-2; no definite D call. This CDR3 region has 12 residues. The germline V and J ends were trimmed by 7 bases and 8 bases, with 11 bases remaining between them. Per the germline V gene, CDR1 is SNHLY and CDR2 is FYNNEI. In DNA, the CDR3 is TGTGCCAGCAATTTTTTTGAGGGGGAGCTGTTTTTT. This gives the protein CASNFFEGELFF.

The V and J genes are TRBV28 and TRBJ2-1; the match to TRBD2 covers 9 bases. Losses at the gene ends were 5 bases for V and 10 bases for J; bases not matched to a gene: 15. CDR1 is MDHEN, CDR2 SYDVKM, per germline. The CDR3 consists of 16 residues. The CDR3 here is CASSPGGLAGIGEQFF. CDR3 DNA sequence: TGTGCCAGCAGTCCAGGGGGGCTAGCGGGAATAGGGGAGCAGTTCTTC.

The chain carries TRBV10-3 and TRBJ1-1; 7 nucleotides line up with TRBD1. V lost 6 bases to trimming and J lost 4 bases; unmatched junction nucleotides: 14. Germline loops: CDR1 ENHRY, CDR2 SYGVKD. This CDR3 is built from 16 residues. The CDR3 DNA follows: TGTGCCATCAGCGCTCAAAGGGGGCGAAATCCCACTGAAGCTTTCTTT. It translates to CAISAQRGRNPTEAFF.

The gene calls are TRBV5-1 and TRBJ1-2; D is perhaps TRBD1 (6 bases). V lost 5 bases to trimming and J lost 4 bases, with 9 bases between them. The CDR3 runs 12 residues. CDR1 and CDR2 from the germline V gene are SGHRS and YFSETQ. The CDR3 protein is CASRQGAYGYTF. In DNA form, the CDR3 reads TGCGCCAGCAGACAGGGAGCCTATGGCTACACCTTC.

CDR3 sequence (DNA): TGTGCCAGCAGTGACAGCCAGCGGCCATACAATGAGCAGTTCTTC. Amino acids: CASSDSQRPYNEQFF. The V call is TRBV6-4, the J call TRBJ2-1; maybe TRBD2 (5 bases). Germline values: CDR1 MRHNA, CDR2 SNTAGT. The ends were cut back, 2 bases at V and 4 bases at J, with 12 bases in the middle. This CDR3 region has 15 residues.

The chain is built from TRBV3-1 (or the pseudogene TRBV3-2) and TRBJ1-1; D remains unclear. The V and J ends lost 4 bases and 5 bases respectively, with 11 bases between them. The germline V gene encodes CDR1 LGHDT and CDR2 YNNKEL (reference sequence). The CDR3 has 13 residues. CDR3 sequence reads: CASSPYRRTEAFF. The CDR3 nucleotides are TGTGCCAGCAGCCCCTACCGGAGGACTGAAGCTTTCTTT.

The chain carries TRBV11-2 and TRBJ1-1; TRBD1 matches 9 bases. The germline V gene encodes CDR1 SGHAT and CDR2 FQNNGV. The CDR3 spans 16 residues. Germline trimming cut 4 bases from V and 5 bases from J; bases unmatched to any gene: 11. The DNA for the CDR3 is TGTGCCAGCAGCTCGGGACAGGGTTTGATAGGAACTGAAGCTTTCTTT. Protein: CASSSGQGLIGTEAFF.